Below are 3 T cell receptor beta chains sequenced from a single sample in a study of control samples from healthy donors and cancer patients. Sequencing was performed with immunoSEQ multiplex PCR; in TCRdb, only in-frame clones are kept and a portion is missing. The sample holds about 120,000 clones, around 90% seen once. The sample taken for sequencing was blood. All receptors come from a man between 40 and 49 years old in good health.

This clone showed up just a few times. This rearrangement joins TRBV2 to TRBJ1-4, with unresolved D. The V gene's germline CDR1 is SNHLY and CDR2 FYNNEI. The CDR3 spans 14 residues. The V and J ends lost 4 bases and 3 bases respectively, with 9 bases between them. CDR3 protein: CASSAEFSNEKLFF. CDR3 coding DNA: TGTGCCAGCAGTGCAGAGTTTTCTAATGAAAAACTGTTTTTT.

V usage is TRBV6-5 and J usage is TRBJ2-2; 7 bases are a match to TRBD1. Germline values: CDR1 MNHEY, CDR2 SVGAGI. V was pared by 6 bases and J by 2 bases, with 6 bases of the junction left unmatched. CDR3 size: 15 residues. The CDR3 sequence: CASRAGTVNTGELFF. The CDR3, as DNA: TGTGCCAGCAGAGCCGGGACAGTTAACACCGGGGAGCTGTTTTTT.

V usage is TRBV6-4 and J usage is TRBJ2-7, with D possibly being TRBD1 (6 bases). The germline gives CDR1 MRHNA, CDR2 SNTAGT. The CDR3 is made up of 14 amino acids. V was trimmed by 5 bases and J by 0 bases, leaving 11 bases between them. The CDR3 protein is CASSPDRNSYEQYF. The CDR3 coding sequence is TGTGCCAGCAGTCCCGACAGGAACTCCTACGAGCAGTACTTC.